This T cell receptor beta chain was sequenced for a study of T-cell reconstitution after alpha-beta-depleted transplantation in children listed by TCRdb under 2016. In the study overall: Using TCR repertoire profiling, the study quantitatively followed how T-cell immune reconstitution unfolded in children after TCRalphabeta/CD19-depleted allogeneic hematopoietic cell transplantation.

CDR1 and CDR2 were assigned from the germline V gene as SGHNT and YENEEA. Measured from the cysteine to the phenylalanine, the CDR3 is 14 residues long. Only the CDR3 DNA stays, 42 bases, in frame from base 1. Trimming accounts for 5 bases at V and 8 bases at J, while the number of junction bases matched to no gene is 9. To prepare the library, PCR was applied. The sequencing machine was an Illumina HiSeq 2500. TCR libraries were prepared with molecular barcoding, using unique molecular identifiers to normalize TCRbeta repertoire quantification. The public reads were reprocessed in TCRdb via fastp at Q25 and MiXCR, keeping in-frame beta chains. Rows are unified per CDR3 protein, each entry keeping the most common DNA and genes. Recorded for this sample are roughly 300,000 distinct CDR3 sequences; approximately 9.6% of them occurred a single time. About a tenth of the sample comes from the top ten. This clonotype was seen more than once but under ten times. This clone's antigen is unknown. No base quality values were provided; no much bigger clone lies one nucleotide off.

The sequences come from PBMCs from the stem cell graft donor, collected from the stem cell graft. This chain joins TRBV11-3 to TRBJ2-3, and TRBD2 aligns with 8 junction nucleotides. The receptor was derived from a human donor who donated a stem cell graft to a child with SCID. The DNA sequence follows: TGTGCCAGCAGCCATTCCGGGACTAGAGTTACGCAGTATTTT. Translated, it reads CASSHSGTRVTQYF.